The clone carrying this T cell receptor beta chain was observed a few times. Its antigen remains unidentified. The junction had 7 bases not matched to a gene; V was cut back by 0 bases and J by 5 bases. This CDR3 has 16 amino acids. CDR1 and CDR2 from the germline V gene are MGHRA and YSYEKL. MiXCR was run by TCRdb on the reads, yielding one entry per CDR3 protein. The sample records about a million distinct CDR3 sequences, about a third being singletons. This sample was included in a study of T cell repertoires in cytomegalovirus infection. Across the study: HLA-B-restricted CMV epitopes that are well studied were used alongside recently identified HLA-C-restricted ones.

The rearrangement uses TRBV4-1 and TRBJ2-3, with TRBD2 matching over 8 bases. The sequencing used cultured CD8+ T cells from PBMCs, collected from culture after CMV antigen stimulation. This TCR derives from a human donor in good health (CMV status not recorded). Some clones in this sample may be carry-over from other donors' samples. The CDR3 DNA is TGCGCCAGCAGCCAAGAGGCCAGCGGGGGAGGAGATACGCAGTATTTT. Its translation: CASSQEASGGGDTQYF.